This T cell receptor (beta chain) was sequenced for a study of somatic mutations in cytotoxic T cells in rheumatoid arthritis. Background on the study: Flow sorting of some V beta antibody-stained T cells reached nearly 100% purity, with V beta1+ cells also TCRB-sequenced.

V was cut by 3 bases and J by 4 bases, with 9 bases left in between. Germline V gives CDR1 SEHNR, CDR2 FQNEAQ (reference sequence). This CDR3 is built from 13 residues. Study outcomes and limitations: More than 20% of CD8+ cells belonged to the largest clone in about an eighth of the 65 patients. Antigens bound by the expanded CD8+ clones were not identified.

The method was immunoSEQ multiplex PCR; TCRdb's version includes in-frame clones alone and lacks a portion of them. The repertoire consists of some 18,000 clones, with 60% to 85% occurring once and the leading ten covering 4.8%. This clone was counted between two and nine times. The antigen remains unidentified. The chain links TRBV7-9 to TRBJ1-1; D gene ambiguous. The TCR sequence derives from an adult with rheumatoid arthritis. The source material was CD8+ T cells sorted from blood. CDR3 loop: CASSFPHFTEAFF. The CDR3, as DNA: TGTGCCAGCAGCTTTCCCCACTTCACTGAAGCTTTCTTT. The variable domain in full, completed from reference TRBV7-9 and TRBJ1-1, reads DTGVSQNPRHKITKRGQNVTFRCDPISEHNRLYWYRQTLGQGPEFLTYFQNEAQLEKSRLLSDRFSAERPKGSFSTLEIQRTEQGDSAMYLCASSFPHFTEAFFGQGTRLTVV.